The clone carrying this T cell receptor (beta chain) occurred a few times. No antigen is known for it. In the ViraFEST assay, antigen-specific CD4+ clonotypes were identified by expansion after peptide-pool stimulation. Subsequent to a culture period of about ten days, CD4+ T cells were isolated. Vaccine recipients lacked prior SARS-CoV-2 infection and had negative nucleocapsid antibodies. After two million PBMC were placed in each well, they were cultured with roughly 11 IU/ml IL-2 and 10 ug/ml peptides. IL-2 medium was substituted for half the medium on days 3 and 7. The V segment lost 3 bases and the J segment 3 bases; nucleotides outside the gene matches: 2. The CDR3 length is 14 residues. Germline values: CDR1 KGHSH, CDR2 LQKENI. This entry belongs to a study of vaccination effects on CD4 cells after COVID-19. Whole-study findings and limits: Cross-reactivity with common cold coronaviruses was shown by only 1 of 255 vaccine-induced clones in healthy vaccinees. Clones of infection and vaccine origin contracted markedly late after vaccination.

Using immunoSEQ multiplex PCR, the repertoire was profiled, and TCRdb retains in-frame clones only, with some absent. The sample records tens of thousands of clones, more than 60% being singletons. The sequence derives from a human donor who received a COVID-19 vaccine. V and J are TRBV18 and TRBJ1-5, with 7 bases that match TRBD1. Sample: CD4+ T cells from PBMCs cultured with SARS-CoV-2 spike peptides, taken before COVID-19 vaccination. The CDR3 protein is CASSPDRVNQPQHF. CDR3 DNA: TGTGCCAGCTCACCCGACAGGGTCAATCAGCCCCAGCATTTT.